This paragraph reports one TCR beta chain. Antigen: not known. V lost 5 bases and J lost 10, with 9 bases in between. CDR1 MNHNY and CDR2 SVGAGI come from the germline V gene (reference sequence). The CDR3 is 11 residues long. The data stem from a study of cytomegalovirus exposure and HLA in healthy donors. Study outcomes and limitations: Among CMV-associated TCR beta chains, most appeared HLA-restricted in a later analysis. Later analysis demonstrated an association between a missense DCLRE1C variant and TCR beta V- and J-gene trimming. Later analysis identified over 15,000 TCR beta sequences associated with HLA alleles, using a false discovery rate threshold of 0.05.

Each donor was nominally healthy when sampled (though unrecorded immune exposures were likely). The PCR ran on 60 Vbeta and 13 Jbeta primers. Generated by immunoSEQ multiplex PCR, the TCRdb table keeps only in-frame clones and is missing some. This sample has 210,000 or so clones, with just under 80% found just once. This chain uses TRBV6-6 with TRBJ2-1; D is undetermined. Sequencing used PBMCs. The sequence was obtained from a boy younger than 18 in good health and CMV-seronegative. Here the CDR3 reads CASSSLREQFF. The CDR3 DNA reads as TGTGCCAGCAGTAGCTTGCGCGAGCAGTTCTTC.